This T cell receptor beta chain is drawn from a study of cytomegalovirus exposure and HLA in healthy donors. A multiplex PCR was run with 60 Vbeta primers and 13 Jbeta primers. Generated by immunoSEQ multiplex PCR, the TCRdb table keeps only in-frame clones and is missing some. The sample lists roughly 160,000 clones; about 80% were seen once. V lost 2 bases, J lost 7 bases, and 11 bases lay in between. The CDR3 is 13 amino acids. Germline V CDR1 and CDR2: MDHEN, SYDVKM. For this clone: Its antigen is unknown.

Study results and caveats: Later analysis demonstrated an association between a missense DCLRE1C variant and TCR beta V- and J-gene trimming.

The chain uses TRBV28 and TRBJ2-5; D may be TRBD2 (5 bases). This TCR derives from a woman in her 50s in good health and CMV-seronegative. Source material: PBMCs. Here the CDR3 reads CASSLPAAGTQYF. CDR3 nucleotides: TGTGCCAGCAGTTTACCAGCGGCGGGGACCCAGTACTTC.